This T cell receptor beta chain was recovered during a study of blood T cell repertoires in COVID-19. Study summary: The origin of the acute and convalescent COVID-19 samples was the United States, Italy and Spain. T cells, B-cell-depleted T cells, or PBMCs provided the cDNA or gDNA that served as material.

As handled by the study authors: Nucleated cell number was recorded as an estimate derived from reference gene primer amplification. Clones were read by immunoSEQ multiplex PCR, and TCRdb kept only the in-frame ones, dropping some. The DNA was the basis for D and trimming; V, J and clone size are from that table. The sample consists of 75,000 to 95,000 clones, about four fifths of them appearing once. Germline V CDR1 and CDR2: SGHDT, YYEEEE. This CDR3 contains 14 residues. The V end lost 1 base, the J end lost 1 base, and 5 bases lay between the germline ends. This TCR was recovered from a man between 60 and 70 years old with acute or convalescent COVID-19. This chain connects TRBV5-6 to TRBJ2-2; no definite D call. The source material was peripheral blood. CDR3 in DNA: TGTGCCAGCAGCTTGATAATGAACACCGGGGAGCTGTTTTTT. Its protein is CASSLIMNTGELFF.